The T cell receptor beta chain under discussion was sequenced for a study of shared T cell receptors in the human thymus. This CDR3 contains 14 residues. CDR1 MNHEY and CDR2 SVGAGI come from the germline V gene. V was pared by 2 bases and J by 2 bases, with 2 bases of the junction left unmatched. The protocol was immunoSEQ multiplex PCR, while the TCRdb copy is restricted to in-frame clones and leaves out a portion. Altogether hundreds of thousands of clones are present, around 87% being singletons, with the ten largest covering roughly 0.0086%. These data were likewise used in another study, on human thymus T cells. From that report: Corrective cardiac operations yielded the resected thymus tissue.

Sequences were obtained from thymocytes. This chain joins TRBV6-5 and TRBJ1-2; 7 bases are a match to TRBD1. The TCR comes from a boy younger than two with a congenital heart defect. The CDR3 sequence is CASSYRGQNYGYTF. CDR3 nucleotide sequence: TGTGCCAGCAGTTACAGGGGGCAGAACTATGGCTACACCTTC.